This TCR beta chain appears in the sequencing data of a study of control samples from healthy donors and cancer patients. Only in-frame clones appear in the TCRdb table, and some are missing; sequencing was by immunoSEQ multiplex PCR. The table includes under 200,000 clones, 91% detected once. The CDR3 is 15 amino acids. Germline CDR1 reads LNHDA; CDR2 reads SQIVND (reference sequence). The trim removed 5 bases at V and 5 bases at J, leaving 7 bases unmatched. Sequencing used blood. This receptor was obtained from a woman in her 30s in good health. The chain has TRBV19 and TRBJ2-1; 9 bases align to TRBD2. The CDR3 reads CASSPLAGADNEQFF. In DNA, the CDR3 is TGTGCCAGTAGTCCTTTAGCGGGGGCCGACAATGAGCAGTTCTTC.